This T cell receptor (beta chain) was identified in a study of identifying expanded T cells in peripheral blood. The V gene's germline CDR1 is SGHDT and CDR2 YYEEEE. Trimming took 4 bases from V and 7 from J; bases not matched to a gene: 10. This CDR3 has 15 residues. During the collection period, no donor immune events like infections were recorded. Findings and limits, study-wide: Over about two and four weeks, about 15 and 18 clones changed, versus around 1.2 between replicates.

Notes on this clone: Its antigen is undetermined.

Generated by immunoSEQ multiplex PCR, the TCRdb table keeps only in-frame clones and is missing some. The data show tens of thousands of clones, 75% to 90% seen once. The chain combines TRBV5-6 with TRBJ2-7; 11 bases line up with TRBD1. The source material was blood. This TCR came from a person aged 18 to 75 in good health. The CDR3 is CASSALGQGAWEQYF. The CDR3 nucleotides are TGTGCCAGCAGCGCTCTCGGACAGGGGGCGTGGGAGCAGTACTTC.